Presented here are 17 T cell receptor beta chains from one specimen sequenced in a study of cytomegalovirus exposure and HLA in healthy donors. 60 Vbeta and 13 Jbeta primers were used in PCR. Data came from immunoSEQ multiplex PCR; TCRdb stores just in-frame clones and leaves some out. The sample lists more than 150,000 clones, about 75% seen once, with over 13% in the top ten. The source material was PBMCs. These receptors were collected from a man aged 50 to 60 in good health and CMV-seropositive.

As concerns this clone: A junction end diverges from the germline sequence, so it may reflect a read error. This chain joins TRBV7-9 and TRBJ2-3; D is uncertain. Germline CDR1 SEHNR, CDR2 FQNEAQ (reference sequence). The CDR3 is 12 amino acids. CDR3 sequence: CSSSPQTDTQYF. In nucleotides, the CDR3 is TGTTCCAGCAGCCCTCAGACAGATACGCAGTATTTT. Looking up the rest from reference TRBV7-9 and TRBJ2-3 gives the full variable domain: DTGVSQNPRHKITKRGQNVTFRCDPISEHNRLYWYRQTLGQGPEFLTYFQNEAQLEKSRLLSDRFSAERPKGSFSTLEIQRTEQGDSAMYLCSSSPQTDTQYFGPGTRLTVL.

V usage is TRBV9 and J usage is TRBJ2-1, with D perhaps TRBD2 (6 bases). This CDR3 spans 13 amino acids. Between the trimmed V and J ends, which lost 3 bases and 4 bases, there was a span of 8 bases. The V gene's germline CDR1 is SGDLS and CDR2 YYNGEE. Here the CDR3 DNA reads TGTGCCAGCAGCGCGGGACTTTACAATGAGCAGTTCTTC. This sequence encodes CASSAGLYNEQFF.

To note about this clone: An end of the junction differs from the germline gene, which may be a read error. CDR3 region: CSSSLPPGEAFF. The CDR3 DNA reads as TGTTCCAGCAGCCTACCGCCAGGCGAAGCTTTCTTT. The genes are TRBV7-9 and TRBJ1-1, with unresolved D. The CDR3 totals 12 residues. Germline V gene sequence: CDR1 SEHNR, CDR2 FQNEAQ (reference sequence).

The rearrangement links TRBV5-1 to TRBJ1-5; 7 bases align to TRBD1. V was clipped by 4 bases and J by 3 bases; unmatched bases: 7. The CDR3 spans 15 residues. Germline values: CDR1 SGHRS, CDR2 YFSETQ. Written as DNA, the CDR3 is TGCGCCAGCAGCAAAGGGGACAGTACCAATCAGCCCCAGCATTTT. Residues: CASSKGDSTNQPQHF.

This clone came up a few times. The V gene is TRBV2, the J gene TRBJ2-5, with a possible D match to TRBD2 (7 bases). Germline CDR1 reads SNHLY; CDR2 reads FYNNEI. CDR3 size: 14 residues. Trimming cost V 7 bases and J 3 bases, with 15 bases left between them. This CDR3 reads CASNSGGPKETQYF. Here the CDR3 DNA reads TGTGCCAGCAACTCGGGGGGCCCGAAAGAGACCCAGTACTTC.

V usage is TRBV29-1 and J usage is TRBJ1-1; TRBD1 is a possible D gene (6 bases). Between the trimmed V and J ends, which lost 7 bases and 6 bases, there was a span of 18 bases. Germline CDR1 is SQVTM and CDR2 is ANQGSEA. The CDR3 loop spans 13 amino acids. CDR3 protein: CSARGGEFPEAFF. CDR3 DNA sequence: TGCAGCGCCCGAGGGGGAGAGTTCCCTGAAGCTTTCTTT.

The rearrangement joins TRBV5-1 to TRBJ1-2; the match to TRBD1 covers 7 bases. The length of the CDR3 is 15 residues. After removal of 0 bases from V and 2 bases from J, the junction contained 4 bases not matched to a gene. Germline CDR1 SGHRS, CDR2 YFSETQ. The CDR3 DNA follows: TGCGCCAGCAGCTTGGCGACAGGGACCAACTATGGCTACACCTTC. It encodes CASSLATGTNYGYTF.

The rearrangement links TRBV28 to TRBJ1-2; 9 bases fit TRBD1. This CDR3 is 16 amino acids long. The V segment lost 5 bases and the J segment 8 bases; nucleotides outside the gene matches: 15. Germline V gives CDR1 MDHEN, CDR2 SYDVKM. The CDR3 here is CASSTQHRTGERGYTF. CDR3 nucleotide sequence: TGTGCCAGCAGTACTCAACATAGGACAGGGGAAAGGGGCTACACCTTC.

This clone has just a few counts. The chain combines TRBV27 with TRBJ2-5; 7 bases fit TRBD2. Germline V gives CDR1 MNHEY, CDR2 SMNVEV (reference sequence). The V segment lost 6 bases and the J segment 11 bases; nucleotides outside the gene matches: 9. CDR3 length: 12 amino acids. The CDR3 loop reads CASSLVGREQYF. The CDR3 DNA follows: TGTGCCAGCAGCCTCGTGGGGAGGGAGCAGTACTTC.

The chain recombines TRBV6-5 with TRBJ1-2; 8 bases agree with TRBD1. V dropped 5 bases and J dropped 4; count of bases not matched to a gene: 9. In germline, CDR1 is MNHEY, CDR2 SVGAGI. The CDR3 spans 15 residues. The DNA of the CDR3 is TGTGCCAGCAGTACACCGGGACAGGAAGCCTATGGCTACACCTTC. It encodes CASSTPGQEAYGYTF.

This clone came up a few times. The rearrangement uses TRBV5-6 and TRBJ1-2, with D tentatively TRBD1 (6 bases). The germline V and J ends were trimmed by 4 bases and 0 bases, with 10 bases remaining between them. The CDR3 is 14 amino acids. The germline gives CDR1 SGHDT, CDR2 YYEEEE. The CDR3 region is CASSIYRANYGYTF. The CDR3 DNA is TGTGCCAGCAGCATATACAGGGCTAACTATGGCTACACCTTC.

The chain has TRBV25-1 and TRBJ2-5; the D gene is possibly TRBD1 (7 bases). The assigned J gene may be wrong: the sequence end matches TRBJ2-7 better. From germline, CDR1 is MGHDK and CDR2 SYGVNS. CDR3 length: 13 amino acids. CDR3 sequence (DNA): TGTGCCAGCAGGGCGGGACAGCCTTACGAGCAGTACTTC. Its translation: CASRAGQPYEQYF.

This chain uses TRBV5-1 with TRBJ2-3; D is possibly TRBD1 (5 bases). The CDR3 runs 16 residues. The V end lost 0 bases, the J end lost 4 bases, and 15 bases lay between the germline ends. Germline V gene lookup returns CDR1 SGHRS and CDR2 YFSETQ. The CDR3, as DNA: TGCGCCAGCAGCTTGGTGGGCAGGGAAGTCCCAGATACGCAGTATTTT. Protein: CASSLVGREVPDTQYF.

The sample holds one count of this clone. The CDR3 region has the DNA TGTGCCAGCAGCTCAGAAGGACAGAGTAATTCACCCCTCCACTTT. Translation: CASSSEGQSNSPLHF. V gene TRBV28 combines with J gene TRBJ1-6; possible D gene TRBD1, 6 bases. V gave up 6 bases and J gave up 6 bases, with 15 bases separating them. The CDR3 length is 15 residues. Germline V gene data show CDR1 as MDHEN and CDR2 as SYDVKM. Using reference TRBV28 and TRBJ1-6 for the parts outside the CDR3, the full variable domain is DVKVTQSSRYLVKRTGEKVFLECVQDMDHENMFWYRQDPGLGLRLIYFSYDVKMKEKGDIPEGYSVSREKKERFSLILESASTNQTSMYLCASSSEGQSNSPLHFGNGTRLTVT.

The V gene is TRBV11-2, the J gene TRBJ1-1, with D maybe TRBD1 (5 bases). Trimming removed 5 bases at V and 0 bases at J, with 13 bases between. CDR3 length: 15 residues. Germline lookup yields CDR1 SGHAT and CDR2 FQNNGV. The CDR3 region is CASSTPRVVNTEAFF. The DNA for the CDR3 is TGTGCCAGCAGCACTCCCAGGGTTGTGAACACTGAAGCTTTCTTT.

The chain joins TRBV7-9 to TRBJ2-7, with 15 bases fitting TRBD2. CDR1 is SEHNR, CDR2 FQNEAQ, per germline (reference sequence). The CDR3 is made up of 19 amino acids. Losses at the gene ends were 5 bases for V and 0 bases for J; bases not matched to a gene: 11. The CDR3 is CASSPVPGLAGGSSYEQYF. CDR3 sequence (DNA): TGTGCCAGCAGCCCTGTCCCGGGACTAGCGGGGGGTAGCTCCTACGAGCAGTACTTC. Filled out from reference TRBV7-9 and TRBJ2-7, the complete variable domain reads DTGVSQNPRHKITKRGQNVTFRCDPISEHNRLYWYRQTLGQGPEFLTYFQNEAQLEKSRLLSDRFSAERPKGSFSTLEIQRTEQGDSAMYLCASSPVPGLAGGSSYEQYFGPGTRLTVT.

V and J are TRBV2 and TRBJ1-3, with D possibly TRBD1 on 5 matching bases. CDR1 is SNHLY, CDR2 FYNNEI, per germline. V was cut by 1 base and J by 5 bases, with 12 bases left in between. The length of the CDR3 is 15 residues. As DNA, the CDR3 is TGTGCCAGCAGTGAAGGGGGCCAGGGAAGAAACACCATATATTTT. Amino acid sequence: CASSEGGQGRNTIYF.